A single sample gave rise to the 5 T cell receptor beta chains below, sequenced in a study of T cells in Graves' hyperthyroidism and ophthalmopathy. Amplification of TCR beta CDR3 regions used RNA as the template. The study used the HTBI primer set for a first-round RT-PCR of the TCR CDR3. One entry per CDR3 protein, called by TCRdb with MiXCR from the multiplex PCR reads. The repertoire consists of a few hundred thousand distinct CDR3 sequences, with approximately 17% occurring once and the leading ten covering approximately 16%. Sequenced: blood. Receptors were obtained from a woman under 30 with Graves' ophthalmopathy.

This rearrangement joins TRBV20-1 to TRBJ2-5; 11 nucleotides agree with TRBD2. Trimming removed 5 bases from V and 4 bases from J; junction bases left unmatched: 9. The CDR3 extends over 15 amino acids. Per germline, CDR1 DFQATT and CDR2 SNEGSKA (reference sequence). The DNA for the CDR3 is TGCAGTGCTTCGTACCCTAGCGGGGGGATAGAGACCCAGTACTTC. It encodes CSASYPSGGIETQYF.

This clonotype came up many times. The chain joins TRBV28 to TRBJ1-2, with TRBD1 matching over 7 bases. Per the germline V gene, CDR1 is MDHEN and CDR2 is SYDVKM. This CDR3 has 14 amino acids. V was pared by 5 bases and J by 4 bases, with 7 bases of the junction left unmatched. The CDR3 loop reads CASSTRTGIYGYTF. The CDR3 nucleotides are TGTGCCAGCAGTACTCGGACAGGCATCTATGGCTACACCTTC.

This clonotype was recorded many times. The rearrangement links TRBV27 to TRBJ1-1; no clear D. Looked up from germline, CDR1 is MNHEY and CDR2 is SMNVEV (reference sequence). CDR3 length: 12 amino acids. The germline V and J ends were trimmed by 4 bases and 13 bases, with 16 bases remaining between them. The CDR3 region is CASSSGMAGIFF. The CDR3 DNA reads TGTGCCAGCAGTTCCGGCATGGCTGGGATTTTCTTT.

For this clonotype: Just one base apart from a much larger clone, this may be a read error. The V gene is TRBV2, the J gene TRBJ1-2; D gene unclear. This CDR3 contains 12 residues. V gave up 11 bases and J gave up 7 bases, with 17 bases separating them. Germline values: CDR1 SNHLY, CDR2 FYNNEI. The CDR3 coding sequence is TGTGCCGGCGCGAGAGGTCCGAGTGGCTACACCTTC. Protein product: CAGARGPSGYTF. Together with reference TRBV2 and TRBJ1-2, the CDR3 gives the full variable domain: EPEVTQTPSHQVTQMGQEVILRCVPISNHLYFYWYRQILGQKVEFLVSFYNNEISEKSEIFDDQFSVERPDGSNFTLKIRSTKLEDSAMYFCAGARGPSGYTFGSGTRLTVV.

The chain employs TRBV20-1 and TRBJ1-6, with D possibly TRBD1 on 6 matching bases. Germline assignment: CDR1 DFQATT and CDR2 SNEGSKA (reference sequence). V lost 4 bases and J lost 7, with 11 bases in between. The CDR3 sequence is 13 residues long. As DNA, the CDR3 is TGCAGTGCTACCCGGGACAACAATTCACCCCTCCACTTT. It encodes CSATRDNNSPLHF.